This T cell receptor beta chain was sequenced for a study of cytomegalovirus exposure and HLA in healthy donors. V dropped 7 bases and J dropped 3 bases, with 14 bases sitting between them. Per germline, CDR1 ENHRY and CDR2 SYGVKD. The CDR3 is 14 residues long. PCR was performed using 60 Vbeta and 13 Jbeta primers. Original analysis: In a later analysis, approximately 80 million unique TCR beta chains included roughly 11 million shared by two or more donors. Sequencing was performed with immunoSEQ multiplex PCR; in TCRdb, only in-frame clones are kept and a portion is missing. V, J and clone size were drawn from that table, and D and trimming were deduced from the DNA. This table holds about 83,000 clones, roughly 79% found once. Of note for this clone: Its antigen is unidentified.

Study observations and caveats: Another analysis was done later, and it associated around 17,000 TCR beta sequences with HLA alleles at 0.05 false discovery rate.

Sequenced input: PBMCs. The receptor was derived from a woman aged 25 to 39 in good health and CMV-seronegative. The chain employs TRBV10-3 and TRBJ2-3; possibly TRBD2 for D (6 bases). CDR3 DNA: TGTGCCATCATGACGGGACTGGAAACAGATACGCAGTATTTT. As protein: CAIMTGLETDTQYF.